Below, 29 T cell receptor beta chains from the same sample are listed, as sequenced in a study of cytomegalovirus exposure and HLA in healthy donors. Primers for the PCR totalled 60 Vbeta and 13 Jbeta. The method was immunoSEQ multiplex PCR; TCRdb's version includes in-frame clones alone and lacks a portion of them. There are around 210,000 clones in the sample; just under 80% occur only once, and 0.4% to 0.6% lies in the top ten. What was sequenced was PBMCs. These receptor sequences come from a boy under 18 in good health and CMV-seronegative.

This clone is a singleton in its sample. The chain joins TRBV5-6 to TRBJ2-7; 11 nucleotides agree with TRBD1. Germline V gives CDR1 SGHDT, CDR2 YYEEEE. The CDR3 sequence is 17 residues long. The V gene end was trimmed by 4 bases and the J gene end by 0 bases; junction bases not matched to a gene: 9. The CDR3 DNA sequence: TGTGCCAGCAGCCGGGACAGGGGGAAAGGGAGCTCCTACGAGCAGTACTTC. Translation gives CASSRDRGKGSSYEQYF.

The J gene is TRBJ2-2, the V gene TRBV4-1; 13 bases agree with TRBD2. The CDR3 is made up of 17 amino acids. Germline loops: CDR1 MGHRA, CDR2 YSYEKL. V trimming: 4 bases; J trimming: 2 bases; junction bases outside the gene matches: 4. CDR3 residues: CASSPGLAGANTGELFF. The CDR3 nucleotides read TGCGCCAGCAGCCCTGGACTAGCGGGGGCCAACACCGGGGAGCTGTTTTTT.

The gene calls are TRBV5-4 and TRBJ2-7; possible D gene TRBD1, 6 bases. From germline, CDR1 is SGHNT and CDR2 YYREEE (reference sequence). V was cut by 4 bases and J by 5 bases, with 13 bases left in between. This CDR3 spans 13 amino acids. The CDR3 sequence: CASSPDRRDEQYF. As DNA, the CDR3 is TGTGCCAGCAGCCCGGACAGAAGGGACGAGCAGTACTTC.

The chain couples TRBV11-3 to TRBJ2-5; D is perhaps TRBD1 (6 bases). The J call could be wrong; TRBJ2-7 is a better fit for the DNA end. Germline values: CDR1 SGHNT, CDR2 YENEEA. The CDR3 totals 14 residues. CDR3 coding DNA: TGTGCCAGCAGCCCTTTCGACAGGCCCTACGAGCAGTACTTC. It encodes CASSPFDRPYEQYF.

V is TRBV5-1 and J is TRBJ2-2; D perhaps matches TRBD1 (6 bases). Per germline, CDR1 SGHRS and CDR2 YFSETQ. CDR3 length: 17 residues. Between the trimmed V and J ends, which lost 3 bases and 0 bases, there was a span of 15 bases. The DNA of the CDR3 is TGCGCCAGCAGCTCAGATCGGGACAAACCGAACACCGGGGAGCTGTTTTTT. Translated: CASSSDRDKPNTGELFF.

This chain joins TRBV11-3 and TRBJ2-1; D may be TRBD1 (6 bases). V lost 3 bases, J lost 9 bases, and 6 bases lay in between. The CDR3 loop spans 11 amino acids. Per the germline V gene, CDR1 is SGHNT and CDR2 is YENEEA. This CDR3 is CASSLTGEQFF. DNA for the CDR3: TGTGCCAGCAGCTTGACAGGTGAGCAGTTCTTC. Supplemented by reference TRBV11-3 and TRBJ2-1, the full variable domain reads EAGVVQSPRYKIIEKKQPVAFWCNPISGHNTLYWYLQNLGQGPELLIRYENEEAVDDSQLPKDRFSAERLKGVDSTLKIQPAELGDSAVYLCASSLTGEQFFGPGTRLTVL.

The chain uses TRBV5-6 and TRBJ2-7, with a weak D call TRBD2 (5 bases). V was pared by 0 bases and J by 7 bases, with 11 bases between. The CDR3 runs to 13 residues. Germline V gene data show CDR1 as SGHDT and CDR2 as YYEEEE. The CDR3 loop reads CASSLDAGREQYF. In DNA, the CDR3 is TGTGCCAGCAGCTTGGATGCGGGTAGAGAGCAGTACTTC.

CDR3 in amino acids: CASSEVAGGPSTGELFF. The CDR3 DNA reads TGTGCCAGCAGTGAGGTAGCGGGAGGGCCAAGCACCGGGGAGCTGTTTTTT. J is TRBJ2-2 and V is TRBV6-1; TRBD2 aligns across 11 bases. The CDR3 has 17 residues. V lost 3 bases, J lost 4 bases, and 7 bases stayed unmatched. Germline lookup yields CDR1 MNHNS and CDR2 SASEGT.

The chain combines TRBV4-1 with TRBJ1-2, with no clear D. The CDR3 has 15 residues. V was pared by 1 base and J by 8 bases, with 17 bases between. Germline values: CDR1 MGHRA, CDR2 YSYEKL. Here the CDR3 DNA reads TGCGCCAGCAGCCAAGTGTGGGCAGGCTTTTACGGCTACACCTTC. It specifies CASSQVWAGFYGYTF.

J is TRBJ2-5 and V is TRBV19, with 10 nucleotides matching TRBD1. The DNA end lines up better with TRBJ2-7; the J call may be wrong. In germline, CDR1 is LNHDA, CDR2 SQIVND (reference sequence). The length of the CDR3 is 16 residues. The CDR3 DNA reads TGTGCCAGTAGTAGAACGTTGGGACAGGGGATACACGAGCAGTACTTC. Translated: CASSRTLGQGIHEQYF.

The rearrangement joins TRBV5-4 to TRBJ2-7, with TRBD2 matching 13 bases. V was clipped by 1 base and J by 6 bases; unmatched bases: 4. The length of the CDR3 is 15 residues. Germline V gives CDR1 SGHNT, CDR2 YYREEE (reference sequence). This CDR3 is CASSLRTSGSGEQYF. CDR3 coding DNA: TGTGCCAGCAGCTTGAGGACTAGCGGGAGCGGCGAGCAGTACTTC.

The rearrangement uses TRBV18 and TRBJ1-6; 10 bases agree with TRBD1. The CDR3 has 16 amino acids. Germline V gene lookup returns CDR1 KGHSH and CDR2 LQKENI. Trimming took 5 bases from V and 8 from J; bases not matched to a gene: 9. DNA for the CDR3: TGTGCCAGCTCATCCCGGACAGGGGGGGCGGATTCACCCCTCCACTTT. It translates to CASSSRTGGADSPLHF.

The genes are TRBV7-9 and TRBJ2-7, with 7 positions matching TRBD1. CDR3 length: 14 residues. J was trimmed by 3 bases and V by 7 bases; bases with no gene match: 9. Germline V lookup: CDR1 SEHNR, CDR2 FQNEAQ (reference sequence). CDR3 nucleotides: TGTGCCAGCAACTCCGGGACAGACTTCTACGAGCAGTACTTC. This sequence encodes CASNSGTDFYEQYF. Using reference TRBV7-9 and TRBJ2-7 for the parts outside the CDR3, the full variable domain is DTGVSQNPRHKITKRGQNVTFRCDPISEHNRLYWYRQTLGQGPEFLTYFQNEAQLEKSRLLSDRFSAERPKGSFSTLEIQRTEQGDSAMYLCASNSGTDFYEQYFGPGTRLTVT.

The chain combines TRBV5-6 with TRBJ2-1; the D gene is possibly TRBD1 (5 bases). The CDR3 covers 16 residues. V was cut by 4 bases and J by 1 base, with 15 bases left in between. Germline CDR1 SGHDT, CDR2 YYEEEE. CDR3 nucleotides: TGTGCCAGCAGCCCGACCCGGGCAGGGTCCTACAATGAGCAGTTCTTC. Residues: CASSPTRAGSYNEQFF.

This chain joins TRBV29-1 and TRBJ1-2, with no clear D. Per germline, CDR1 SQVTM and CDR2 ANQGSEA. The V gene lost 6 bases and the J gene lost 4 bases, with 12 bases spanning the gap. The CDR3 has 12 amino acids. CDR3 residues: CSVEDGSYGYTF. CDR3 sequence (DNA): TGCAGCGTGGAGGACGGATCCTATGGCTACACCTTC.

This chain joins TRBV11-3 and TRBJ2-5; D is unresolved. V lost 4 bases, J lost 3 bases, and 3 bases lay in between. Germline V gene data show CDR1 as SGHNT and CDR2 as YENEEA. CDR3 size: 11 residues. The CDR3 sequence: CASSSKETQYF. In nucleotides, the CDR3 is TGTGCCAGCAGCTCCAAAGAGACCCAGTACTTC.

The chain combines TRBV6-5 with TRBJ2-6; D uncertain. Germline V gene data show CDR1 as MNHEY and CDR2 as SVGAGI. The CDR3 has 16 amino acids. With 3 bases removed from V and 2 bases from J, the gap between germline ends came to 11 bases. CDR3 sequence: CASSYSPVAGANVLTF. CDR3 bases: TGTGCCAGCAGTTATTCCCCAGTGGCTGGGGCCAACGTCCTGACTTTC.

This clone has just a few counts. The chain joins TRBV15 to TRBJ1-1; the D is unclear. Looked up from germline, CDR1 is LNHNV and CDR2 is YYDKDF (reference sequence). Between the trimmed V and J ends, which lost 0 bases and 6 bases, there was a span of 14 bases. The CDR3 length is 15 residues. CDR3 nucleotides: TGTGCCACCAGCAGAGATCGGTTTCTGGGCCCTGAAGCTTTCTTT. Protein: CATSRDRFLGPEAFF.

This clone was observed a handful of times. J is TRBJ2-1 and V is TRBV5-1; 9 positions agree with TRBD1. With V trimmed by 3 bases and J by 4 bases, 8 bases remained unmatched. The germline V gene encodes CDR1 SGHRS and CDR2 YFSETQ. This CDR3 has 16 amino acids. As DNA, the CDR3 is TGCGCCAGCAGCTCGCTGGACAGGGGCGCTTACAATGAGCAGTTCTTC. This sequence encodes CASSSLDRGAYNEQFF.

This clone was picked up one time. The V gene is TRBV5-4, the J gene TRBJ2-5; the D gene is possibly TRBD2 (6 bases). This CDR3 has 16 amino acids. Germline CDR1 and CDR2: SGHNT and YYREEE (reference sequence). Trimming left V 3 bases short and J 9 bases short, with 24 bases between. The CDR3, as DNA: TGTGCCAGCAGCTCGGACGCCGGGACCGGGGGTTGTTCCCAGTACTTC. Translation: CASSSDAGTGGCSQYF.

V is TRBV6-1 and J is TRBJ2-5, with D maybe TRBD2 (5 bases). The J call is doubtful: the DNA matches TRBJ2-7 better. The CDR3 is made up of 13 amino acids. CDR1 is MNHNS and CDR2 is SASEGT in the germline V gene. The CDR3 region has the DNA TGTGCCAGCAGTGGTGGACTCGCCTACGAGCAGTACTTC. Protein sequence: CASSGGLAYEQYF.

This chain joins TRBV5-1 and TRBJ1-2; D is unclear. Germline CDR1 reads SGHRS; CDR2 reads YFSETQ. CDR3 size: 11 residues. V lost 7 bases, J lost 11 bases, and 15 bases lay in between. Written as DNA, the CDR3 is TGCGCCAGCGGCCTAGTTGGGTCTTACACCTTC. It yields the protein CASGLVGSYTF.

The J gene is TRBJ2-3, the V gene TRBV11-3, with D perhaps TRBD1 (6 bases). V lost 4 bases to trimming and J lost 4 bases, with 15 bases between them. The CDR3 totals 15 residues. Germline CDR1 is SGHNT and CDR2 is YENEEA. CDR3 DNA: TGTGCCAGCAGCTCCCGGCAGGGGACCGCAGATACGCAGTATTTT. This translates into CASSSRQGTADTQYF.

To note about this clone: A junction end diverges from the germline sequence, so it may reflect a read error. The rearrangement joins TRBV18 to TRBJ2-3; D is unclear. CDR1 is KGHSH, CDR2 LQKENI, per germline. The CDR3 loop spans 13 amino acids. The CDR3: CASSPPTPDTQYF. The CDR3 nucleotides are TGTGCCAGCTCCCCACCCACTCCAGATACGCAGTATTTT.

The chain carries TRBV2 and TRBJ2-7, with 8 bases lining up with TRBD2. Trimming cost V 6 bases and J 4 bases; bases outside gene matches: 5. This CDR3 spans 13 amino acids. Germline-derived CDR1 and CDR2 are SNHLY and FYNNEI. The DNA for the CDR3 is TGTGCCAGCAGATTAGGCGGGGGGTACGAGCAGTACTTC. Translated: CASRLGGGYEQYF.

This chain links TRBV9 with TRBJ1-4; 7 nucleotides agree with TRBD1. V lost 8 bases, J lost 12 bases, and 7 bases stayed unmatched. CDR3 size: 11 residues. CDR1 and CDR2 from the germline V gene are SGDLS and YYNGEE. The CDR3 coding sequence is TGTGCCAGTGGGACAGAGAGGGAACTGTTTTTT. Translating gives CASGTERELFF.

The rearrangement links TRBV6-6 to TRBJ1-1; 7 bases are a match to TRBD1. The germline V gene has CDR1 MNHNY and CDR2 SVGAGI (reference sequence). This CDR3 has 14 amino acids. Losses at the gene ends were 4 bases for V and 0 bases for J; bases not matched to a gene: 2. The CDR3 loop is CASSFGTVNTEAFF. For the CDR3, the DNA is TGTGCCAGCAGTTTCGGGACAGTGAACACTGAAGCTTTCTTT.

J is TRBJ1-4 and V is TRBV2; 8 bases are a match to TRBD1. The V segment lost 7 bases and the J segment 5 bases; nucleotides outside the gene matches: 12. The CDR3 is made up of 16 amino acids. Germline lookup yields CDR1 SNHLY and CDR2 FYNNEI. CDR3 sequence reads: CASTKNSQGENEKLFF. In nucleotides, the CDR3 is TGTGCCAGCACCAAAAACTCACAGGGGGAAAATGAAAAACTGTTTTTT. Complete variable domain (other parts from reference TRBV2 and TRBJ1-4): EPEVTQTPSHQVTQMGQEVILRCVPISNHLYFYWYRQILGQKVEFLVSFYNNEISEKSEIFDDQFSVERPDGSNFTLKIRSTKLEDSAMYFCASTKNSQGENEKLFFGSGTQLSVL.

The V and J genes are TRBV9 and TRBJ2-1, with TRBD2 matching over 8 bases. Germline assignment: CDR1 SGDLS and CDR2 YYNGEE. Germline trimming cut 0 bases from V and 3 bases from J; bases unmatched to any gene: 2. This CDR3 is built from 15 residues. CDR3 in amino acids: CASSVEGLDYNEQFF. Written as DNA, the CDR3 is TGTGCCAGCAGCGTAGAGGGACTAGACTACAATGAGCAGTTCTTC.